The sample holds a few counts of the clone carrying this TCR beta chain. Its cognate antigen is unknown. This specimen belongs to a study of beta chain features in type 1 diabetes. General study points: Any HLA-type effect on TCRB rearrangement remained unresolved here. Shortening that was moderate but significant affected the TCRB CDR3s of Type 1 diabetes patients in all four CD4+ subsets. Patients' naive, central memory and regulatory TCRB repertoires appeared more alike than those of healthy donors.

Looked up from germline, CDR1 is ENHRY and CDR2 is SYGVKD. J was trimmed by 6 bases and V by 6 bases; bases with no gene match: 13. The CDR3 extends over 16 amino acids. Expressed TCRB transcripts were sequenced because the entire RNA isolate underwent reverse transcription. Sequencing was performed with immunoSEQ multiplex PCR; in TCRdb, only in-frame clones are kept and a portion is missing. The sample holds more than 300,000 clones, 9.3% seen once. This TCR came from a man younger than 45 with type 1 diabetes. J is TRBJ2-1 and V is TRBV10-3; 8 nucleotides line up with TRBD1. The sequenced sample was central memory CD4+ T cells from blood. This CDR3 is CAISPGQGTVSNEQFF. The CDR3 DNA sequence: TGTGCCATCAGCCCAGGACAGGGAACGGTCAGCAATGAGCAGTTCTTC.